This passage covers 24 T cell receptor beta chains from one sample sequenced in a study of early T cells in non-severe SARS-CoV-2 infection. TCRdb used MiXCR to reprocess the 5' RACE reads, holding one entry per CDR3 protein. The top ten hold about 6.2% of the sample, which has roughly 100,000 distinct CDR3 sequences, about an eighth seen once. Sequenced material: whole blood. These receptors all stem from an adult who was a healthcare worker with PCR-confirmed SARS-CoV-2 infection or an uninfected control (not recorded which).

Many counts were recorded for this clonotype. The chain combines TRBV20-1 with TRBJ1-1; D remains unclear. Germline values: CDR1 DFQATT, CDR2 SNEGSKA (reference sequence). Trimming took 3 bases from V and 1 from J, leaving 9 bases between them. The CDR3 contains 13 residues. As DNA, the CDR3 is TGCAGTGCTAGCCAAAATAAGAACACTGAAGCTTTCTTT. It yields the protein CSASQNKNTEAFF.

To note about this clonotype: With a much larger clone just one base away, this may be a read error. This chain joins TRBV20-1 and TRBJ2-3, with 7 bases lining up with TRBD2. V shed 4 bases, J shed 1 base, and the junction held 2 bases outside the gene matches. Germline CDR1 and CDR2: DFQATT and SNEGSKA (reference sequence). The CDR3 runs 13 residues. The CDR3 sequence is CSAKTSGTDTQYF. The CDR3, as DNA: TGCAGTGCTAAAACTAGCGGCACAGATACGCAGTATTTT.

This clonotype has a handful of counts. The gene calls are TRBV4-3 and TRBJ2-1; D is unclear. The V end lost 7 bases, the J end lost 5 bases, and 12 bases lay between the germline ends. The CDR3 has 13 residues. Germline assignment: CDR1 LGHNA and CDR2 YSLEER. This chain's CDR3 is CASTETEDNEQFF. CDR3 coding DNA: TGCGCCAGCACCGAAACTGAGGACAATGAGCAGTTCTTC.

This clonotype has a handful of counts. The CDR3 reads CASSFSGNSYEQYF. CDR3 in DNA: TGTGCCAGCAGCTTTAGTGGGAACTCCTACGAGCAGTACTTC. The V and J genes are TRBV5-5 and TRBJ2-7, with D unclear. Germline V gives CDR1 SGHKS, CDR2 YYEKEE (reference sequence). The CDR3 runs to 14 residues. V gave up 2 bases and J gave up 0 bases, with 9 bases separating them. The whole variable domain, filled in from reference TRBV5-5 and TRBJ2-7, reads DAGVTQSPTHLIKTRGQQVTLRCSPISGHKSVSWYQQVLGQGPQFIFQYYEKEERGRGNFPDRFSARQFPNYSSELNVNALLLGDSALYLCASSFSGNSYEQYFGPGTRLTVT.

The rearrangement uses TRBV5-1 and TRBJ2-7; unclear D gene. V was shortened by 0 bases and J by 3 bases, with 7 bases between the two germline ends. The CDR3 has 13 residues. From germline, CDR1 is SGHRS and CDR2 YFSETQ. This chain's CDR3 is CASSLGLNYEQYF. The DNA of the CDR3 is TGCGCCAGCAGCTTGGGACTTAACTACGAGCAGTACTTC.

This clonotype was seen only a few times. V usage is TRBV24-1 and J usage is TRBJ2-4; D gene unclear. Per germline, CDR1 KGHDR and CDR2 SFDVKD. The CDR3 totals 14 residues. Trimming cost V 2 bases and J 5 bases, with 9 bases left between them. DNA for the CDR3: TGTGCCACCAGTGATTCGGGCATTCAAAACATTCAGTACTTC. This gives the protein CATSDSGIQNIQYF.

The rearrangement links TRBV27 to TRBJ2-7; 7 nucleotides line up with TRBD2. Germline trimming cut 5 bases from V and 1 base from J; bases unmatched to any gene: 11. Germline loops: CDR1 MNHEY, CDR2 SMNVEV (reference sequence). This CDR3 spans 16 amino acids. CDR3 sequence: CASSPWGGLNSYEQYF. CDR3 bases: TGTGCCAGCAGTCCGTGGGGGGGGTTAAATTCCTACGAGCAGTACTTC.

This clonotype has a count of ten or more. The gene calls are TRBV2 and TRBJ1-5; possibly TRBD1 for D (6 bases). CDR3 length equals 14 residues. Germline V gives CDR1 SNHLY, CDR2 FYNNEI. V lost 8 bases and J 0 bases, leaving 11 bases between the germline ends. Here the CDR3 reads CASRRDISNQPQHF. The DNA for the CDR3 is TGTGCCAGCCGGCGGGACATTAGCAATCAGCCCCAGCATTTT.

A few counts support this clonotype. The chain joins TRBV27 to TRBJ2-7, with a tentative D call TRBD2 (6 bases). The CDR3 is 15 residues long. Germline V gives CDR1 MNHEY, CDR2 SMNVEV (reference sequence). V shed 4 bases and J shed 2 bases, with 15 bases lying between them. The CDR3 protein is CASSSLAGFPYEQYF. In nucleotides, the CDR3 is TGTGCCAGCAGTTCCTTGGCGGGATTTCCCTACGAGCAGTACTTC.

This clonotype was counted many times. The chain couples TRBV12-2 to TRBJ1-5; the D call in the table, TRBD1, was not verified against the DNA. TRBV12-2 is termed a pseudogene. The CDR3 extends over 17 amino acids. CDR3 DNA sequence: TGTGGTCCAGGGGACGGAGGGGTGGTCGGTAGCAATCAGCCCCAGCATTTT. It specifies CGPGDGGVVGSNQPQHF.

The chain links TRBV6-2 or TRBV6-3 to TRBJ2-3, with TRBD1 as a possible D gene (5 bases). Trimming left V 0 bases short and J 7 bases short, with 14 bases between. The CDR3 has 15 amino acids. Germline-derived CDR1 and CDR2 are MNHEY and SVGEGT. The CDR3 DNA sequence: TGTGCCAGCAGTTACTCTGCCCGGACACCAAATACGCAGTATTTT. It is translated as CASSYSARTPNTQYF.

Ten or more counts support this clonotype. This chain uses TRBV10-2 with TRBJ2-1; D gene ambiguous. The CDR3 is 12 amino acids. The ends were cut back, 7 bases at V and 5 bases at J, with 9 bases in the middle. Germline lookup yields CDR1 WSHSY and CDR2 SAAADI. DNA for the CDR3: TGCGCCAGCATGCCAGCCAACAATGAGCAGTTCTTC. As protein: CASMPANNEQFF.

This clonotype was seen a few times. CDR3 coding DNA: TGTGCCAGCAGCCTGTCCGGTCGACTAACTGGTTTCAATGAGCAGTTCTTC. Protein product: CASSLSGRLTGFNEQFF. V usage is TRBV7-8 and J usage is TRBJ2-1, with D possibly being TRBD2 (5 bases). Germline V gene sequence: CDR1 SGHVS, CDR2 FQNEAQ. Trimming cost V 5 bases and J 6 bases, with 23 bases left between them. This CDR3 comprises 17 residues. The full variable domain, with the rest looked up from reference TRBV7-8 and TRBJ2-1, is GAGVSQSPRYKVAKRGQDVALRCDPISGHVSLFWYQQALGQGPEFLTYFQNEAQLDKSGLPSDRFFAERPEGSVSTLKIQRTQQEDSAVYLCASSLSGRLTGFNEQFFGPGTRLTVL.

This clonotype was seen ten or more times. This chain joins TRBV4-1 and TRBJ2-2; D gene unclear. Trimming removed 6 bases at V and 5 bases at J, with 10 bases between. The CDR3 spans 13 residues. The germline V gene has CDR1 MGHRA and CDR2 YSYEKL. CDR3 sequence reads: CASSPTATGELFF. CDR3 bases: TGCGCCAGCAGTCCTACAGCGACCGGGGAGCTGTTTTTT.

The sample holds one count of this clonotype. This sequence may be a read error, since a much larger clone differs from it by one base. V gene TRBV6-6 combines with J gene TRBJ2-4, with D tentatively TRBD1 (6 bases). Germline loops: CDR1 MNHNY, CDR2 SVGAGI (reference sequence). The CDR3 totals 18 residues. CDR3 sequence: CTSSFGGSEMLAKNIQYF. CDR3 bases: TGTACCAGCAGTTTTGGGGGCTCGGAGATGCTAGCCAAAAACATTCAGTACTTC.

In its sample, this clonotype was seen a few times. The chain uses TRBV18 and TRBJ2-7, with no clear D. CDR3 length: 18 amino acids. The V end lost 2 bases, the J end lost 3 bases, and 23 bases lay between the germline ends. Germline values: CDR1 KGHSH, CDR2 LQKENI. DNA of the CDR3: TGTGCCAGCTCACCAGCCCTCGGCCTAACTTCGGCGCGCTACGAGCAGTACTTC. This gives the protein CASSPALGLTSARYEQYF.

V usage is TRBV20-1 and J usage is TRBJ2-7; 9 bases map to TRBD1. This CDR3 spans 13 amino acids. The trim removed 2 bases at V and 2 bases at J, leaving 1 base unmatched. The germline V gene encodes CDR1 DFQATT and CDR2 SNEGSKA (reference sequence). This CDR3 reads CSARRTGAYEQYF. The CDR3 coding sequence is TGCAGTGCTAGAAGGACAGGGGCCTACGAGCAGTACTTC.

This chain joins TRBV28 and TRBJ1-1; D ambiguous. This CDR3 spans 14 amino acids. Trimming took 5 bases from V and 2 from J, leaving 12 bases between them. Looked up from germline, CDR1 is MDHEN and CDR2 is SYDVKM. CDR3 bases: TGTGCCAGCAGTCCCCCTCGGGATAACACTGAAGCTTTCTTT. Amino acid sequence: CASSPPRDNTEAFF. Based on the CDR3 plus reference TRBV28 and TRBJ1-1, the full variable domain is DVKVTQSSRYLVKRTGEKVFLECVQDMDHENMFWYRQDPGLGLRLIYFSYDVKMKEKGDIPEGYSVSREKKERFSLILESASTNQTSMYLCASSPPRDNTEAFFGQGTRLTVV.

CDR3: CASSPRSRGAREQFF. DNA of the CDR3: TGTGCCAGCAGCCCCCGCTCGCGGGGGGCCCGGGAGCAGTTCTTC. V usage is TRBV13 and J usage is TRBJ2-1; 8 nucleotides align to TRBD2. CDR3 length: 15 amino acids. Trimming took 5 bases from V and 10 from J; bases not matched to a gene: 13. From germline, CDR1 is PRHDT and CDR2 FYEKMQ (reference sequence). Full variable domain (remainder filled in from reference TRBV13 and TRBJ2-1): AAGVIQSPRHLIKEKRETATLKCYPIPRHDTVYWYQQGPGQDPQFLISFYEKMQSDKGSIPDRFSAQQFSDYHSELNMSSLELGDSALYFCASSPRSRGAREQFFGPGTRLTVL.

This clonotype was observed at least ten times. The chain recombines TRBV27 with TRBJ2-5, with TRBD2 as a possible D gene (6 bases). Looked up from germline, CDR1 is MNHEY and CDR2 is SMNVEV (reference sequence). The CDR3 extends over 15 amino acids. Trimming took off 1 base at V and 2 bases at J, with 11 bases between the two ends. The CDR3 spells CASSLLGRKQETQYF. The DNA of the CDR3 is TGTGCCAGCAGTTTATTGGGGAGGAAGCAAGAGACCCAGTACTTC.

This clonotype was detected many times. The chain recombines TRBV6-2 or TRBV6-3 with TRBJ1-2; D gene ambiguous. The V end was cut by 4 bases, the J end by 3 bases, with 12 bases between. Germline CDR1 is MNHEY and CDR2 is SVGEGT. The CDR3 has 14 amino acids. The CDR3 bases are TGTGCCAGCAGTTGGGTGATAGACGACTATGGCTACACCTTC. This gives the protein CASSWVIDDYGYTF.

This clonotype was picked up many times. V is TRBV7-6 and J is TRBJ2-2; D gene uncertain. V was pared by 5 bases and J by 3 bases, with 7 bases between. The germline gives CDR1 SGHVS, CDR2 FNYEAQ. CDR3 length equals 13 residues. The CDR3 region is CASSPAYTGELFF. CDR3 DNA sequence: TGTGCCAGCAGCCCGGCCTACACCGGGGAGCTGTTTTTT. Filled out from reference TRBV7-6 and TRBJ2-2, the complete variable domain reads GAGVSQSPRYKVTKRGQDVALRCDPISGHVSLYWYRQALGQGPEFLTYFNYEAQQDKSGLPNDRFSAERPEGSISTLTIQRTEQRDSAMYRCASSPAYTGELFFGEGSRLTVL.

This clonotype was counted a few times. The rearrangement uses TRBV7-2 and TRBJ1-2; D remains unclear. Germline V gene lookup returns CDR1 SGHTA and CDR2 FQGNSA. The CDR3 consists of 14 residues. The ends were cut back, 4 bases at V and 4 bases at J, with 13 bases in the middle. The CDR3 DNA reads TGTGCCAGCAGCTCACAAACCGTGGGCTATGGCTACACCTTC. Translation: CASSSQTVGYGYTF.

This clonotype was observed many times. The J gene is TRBJ2-7, the V gene TRBV30; 10 bases agree with TRBD2. V lost 2 bases to trimming and J lost 5 bases; unmatched junction nucleotides: 6. Germline V gives CDR1 GTSNPN, CDR2 SVGIG (reference sequence). The CDR3 extends over 14 amino acids. The CDR3 nucleotides are TGTGCCTGGAGTCGAGGACTAGCGGTCGACGAGCAGTACTTC. It yields the protein CAWSRGLAVDEQYF.